The present entry profiles one T cell receptor (beta chain) with its context. The antigen is unknown. The sample belongs to a study of tumor-infiltrating lymphocytes in primary liver carcinoma. As for the study in general: Spanning 4.2 to 10 cm, the tumors were T1-T3 N0M0. General observations from the study: Tumor-blood pairs (like tumor-adjacent pairs) overlapped less than tumor region pairs did.

In addition to blood RNA drawn from unsorted whole blood, germline DNA was extracted. Total RNA amounting to 500 ng was the source from which TCR beta cDNA was made with a constant-region primer. Slightly modified ARM-PCR served as the procedure for the TCR beta libraries. These libraries came from three rounds of nested multiplex PCR. The first two PCR rounds used TRBV1-TRBV30 forward primers with a C-beta reverse primer, nine to eleven cycles each. MiXCR, run by TCRdb on the multiplex PCR reads, gives a single entry per CDR3 protein. The data contain 300,000 to 400,000 distinct CDR3 sequences, approximately 65% of them singletons. Trimming left V 2 bases short and J 4 bases short, with 11 bases between. Germline V lookup: CDR1 SGHNT, CDR2 YYREEE (reference sequence). The CDR3 sequence is 14 residues long.

The sequencing sample was made of peripheral blood. The TCR comes from a man aged 35-49 years with primary liver carcinoma and hepatitis B virus infection. The chain carries TRBV5-4 and TRBJ2-3; D may be TRBD2 (5 bases). CDR3 bases: TGTGCCAGCAGCTTCATAGCGACTTCAGATACGCAGTATTTT. Translation: CASSFIATSDTQYF. The whole variable domain, remainder taken from reference TRBV5-4 and TRBJ2-3, is ETGVTQSPTHLIKTRGQQVTLRCSSQSGHNTVSWYQQALGQGPQFIFQYYREEENGRGNFPPRFSGLQFPNYSSELNVNALELDDSALYLCASSFIATSDTQYFGPGTRLTVL.